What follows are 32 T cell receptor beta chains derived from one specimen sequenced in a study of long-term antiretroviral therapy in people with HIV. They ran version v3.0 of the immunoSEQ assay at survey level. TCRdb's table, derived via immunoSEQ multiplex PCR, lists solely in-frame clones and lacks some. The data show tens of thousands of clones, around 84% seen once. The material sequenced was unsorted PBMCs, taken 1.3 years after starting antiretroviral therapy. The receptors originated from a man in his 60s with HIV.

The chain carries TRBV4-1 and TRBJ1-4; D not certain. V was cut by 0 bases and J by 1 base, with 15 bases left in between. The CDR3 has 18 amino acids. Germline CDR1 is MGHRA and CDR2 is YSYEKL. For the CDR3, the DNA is TGCGCCAGCAGCCAAGAACGGCAGAGAACGGAAACTAATGAAAAACTGTTTTTT. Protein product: CASSQERQRTETNEKLFF.

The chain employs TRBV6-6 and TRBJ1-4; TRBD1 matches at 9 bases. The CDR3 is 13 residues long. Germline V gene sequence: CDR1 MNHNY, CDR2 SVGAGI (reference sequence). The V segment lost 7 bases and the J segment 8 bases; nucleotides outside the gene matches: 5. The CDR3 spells CASIRGQGEKLFF. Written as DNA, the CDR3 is TGTGCCAGCATCCGAGGACAGGGGGAAAAACTGTTTTTT.

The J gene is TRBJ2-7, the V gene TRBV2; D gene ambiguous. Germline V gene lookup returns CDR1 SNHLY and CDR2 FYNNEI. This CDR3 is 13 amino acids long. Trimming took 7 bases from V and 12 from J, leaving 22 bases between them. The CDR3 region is CASKAESDSSVYF. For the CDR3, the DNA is TGTGCCAGCAAGGCGGAGTCTGATTCGAGTGTGTACTTC. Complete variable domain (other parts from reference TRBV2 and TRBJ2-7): EPEVTQTPSHQVTQMGQEVILRCVPISNHLYFYWYRQILGQKVEFLVSFYNNEISEKSEIFDDQFSVERPDGSNFTLKIRSTKLEDSAMYFCASKAESDSSVYFGPGTRLTVT.

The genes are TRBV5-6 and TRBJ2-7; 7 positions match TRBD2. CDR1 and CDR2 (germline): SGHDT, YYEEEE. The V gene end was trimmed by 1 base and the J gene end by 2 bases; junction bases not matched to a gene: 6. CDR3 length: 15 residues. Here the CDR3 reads CASSLLGRETYEQYF. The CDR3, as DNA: TGTGCCAGCAGCTTGCTTGGGCGGGAGACCTACGAGCAGTACTTC.

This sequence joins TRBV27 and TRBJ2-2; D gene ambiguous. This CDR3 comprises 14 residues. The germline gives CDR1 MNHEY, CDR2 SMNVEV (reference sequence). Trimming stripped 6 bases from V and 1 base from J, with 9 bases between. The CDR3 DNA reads TGTGCCAGCAGAGCAACAAGGAACACCGGGGAGCTGTTTTTT. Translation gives CASRATRNTGELFF.

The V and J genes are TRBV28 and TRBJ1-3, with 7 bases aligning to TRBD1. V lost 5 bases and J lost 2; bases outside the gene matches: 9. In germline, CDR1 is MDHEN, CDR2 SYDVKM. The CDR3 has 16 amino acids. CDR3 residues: CASSPGTVSAGNTIYF. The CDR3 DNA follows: TGTGCCAGCAGTCCCGGGACAGTCTCTGCTGGAAACACCATATATTTT.

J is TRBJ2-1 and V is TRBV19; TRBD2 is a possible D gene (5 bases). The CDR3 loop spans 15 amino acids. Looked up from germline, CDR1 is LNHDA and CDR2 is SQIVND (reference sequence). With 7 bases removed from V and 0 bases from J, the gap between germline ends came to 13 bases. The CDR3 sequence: CASTSPGNSYNEQFF. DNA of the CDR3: TGTGCCAGTACCTCGCCCGGGAACTCCTACAATGAGCAGTTCTTC.

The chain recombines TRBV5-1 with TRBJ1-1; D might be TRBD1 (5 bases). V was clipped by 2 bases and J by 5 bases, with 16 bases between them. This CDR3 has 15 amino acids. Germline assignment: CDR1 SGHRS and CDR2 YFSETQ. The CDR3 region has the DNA TGCGCCAGCAGCTTATCCGGGCAGGGTTTGACTGAAGCTTTCTTT. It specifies CASSLSGQGLTEAFF.

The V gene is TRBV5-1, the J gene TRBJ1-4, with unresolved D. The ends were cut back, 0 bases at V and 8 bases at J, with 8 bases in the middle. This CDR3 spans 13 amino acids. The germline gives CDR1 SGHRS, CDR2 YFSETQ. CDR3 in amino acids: CASSLGLGEKLFF. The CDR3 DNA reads TGCGCCAGCAGCTTGGGCTTGGGAGAAAAACTGTTTTTT.

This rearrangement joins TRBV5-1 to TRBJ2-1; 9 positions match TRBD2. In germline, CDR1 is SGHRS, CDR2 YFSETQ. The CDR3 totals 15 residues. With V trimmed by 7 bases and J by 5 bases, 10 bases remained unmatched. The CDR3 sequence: CASDNSGSPHNEQFF. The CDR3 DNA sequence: TGCGCCAGCGACAATAGCGGGAGTCCTCACAATGAGCAGTTCTTC.

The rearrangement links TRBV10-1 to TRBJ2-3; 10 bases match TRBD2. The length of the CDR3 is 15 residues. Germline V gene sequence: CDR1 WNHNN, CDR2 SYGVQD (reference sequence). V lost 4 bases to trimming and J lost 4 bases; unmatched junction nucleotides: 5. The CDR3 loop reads CASSASGGTADTQYF. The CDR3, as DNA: TGCGCCAGCAGTGCTAGCGGGGGAACCGCAGATACGCAGTATTTT.

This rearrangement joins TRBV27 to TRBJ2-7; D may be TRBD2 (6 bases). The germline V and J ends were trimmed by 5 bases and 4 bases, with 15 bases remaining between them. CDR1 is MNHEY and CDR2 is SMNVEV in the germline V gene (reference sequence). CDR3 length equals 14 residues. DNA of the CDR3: TGTGCCAGCAGTGCGAGGGACGGGGGTTACGAGCAGTACTTC. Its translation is CASSARDGGYEQYF.

The DNA of the CDR3 is TGCGCCAGCAGCTTGGAGAGGGGAGATACGCAGTATTTT. Translated, it gives CASSLERGDTQYF. V usage is TRBV5-1 and J usage is TRBJ2-3, with D perhaps being TRBD1 or TRBD2 (5 bases each). Germline assignment: CDR1 SGHRS and CDR2 YFSETQ. Trimming removed 0 bases at V and 5 bases at J, with 7 bases between. The CDR3 is made up of 13 amino acids.

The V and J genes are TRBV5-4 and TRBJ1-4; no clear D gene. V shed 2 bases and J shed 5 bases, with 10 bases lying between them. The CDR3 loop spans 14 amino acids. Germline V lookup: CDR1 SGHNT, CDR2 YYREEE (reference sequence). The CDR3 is CASSFADTNEKLFF. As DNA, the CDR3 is TGTGCCAGCAGCTTCGCCGATACGAATGAAAAACTGTTTTTT.

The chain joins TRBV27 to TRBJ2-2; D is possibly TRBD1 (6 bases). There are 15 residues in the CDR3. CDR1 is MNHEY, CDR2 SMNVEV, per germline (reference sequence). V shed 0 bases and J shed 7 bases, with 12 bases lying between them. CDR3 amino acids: CASSLSRGTNGELFF. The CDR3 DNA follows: TGTGCCAGCAGTTTATCAAGGGGGACGAACGGGGAGCTGTTTTTT.

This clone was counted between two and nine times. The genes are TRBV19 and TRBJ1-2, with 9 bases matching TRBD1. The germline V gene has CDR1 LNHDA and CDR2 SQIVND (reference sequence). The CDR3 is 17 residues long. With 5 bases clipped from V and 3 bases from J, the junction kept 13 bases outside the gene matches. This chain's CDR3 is CASSFPSQQGAHYGYTF. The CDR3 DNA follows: TGTGCCAGTAGTTTTCCTTCCCAACAGGGGGCTCACTATGGCTACACCTTC.

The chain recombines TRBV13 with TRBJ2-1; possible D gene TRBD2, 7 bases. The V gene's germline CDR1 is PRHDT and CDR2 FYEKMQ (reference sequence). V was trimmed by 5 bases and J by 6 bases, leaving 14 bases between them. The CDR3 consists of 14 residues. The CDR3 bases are TGTGCCAGCAGCCCGGGGGCGGGAGCCAATGAGCAGTTCTTC. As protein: CASSPGAGANEQFF.

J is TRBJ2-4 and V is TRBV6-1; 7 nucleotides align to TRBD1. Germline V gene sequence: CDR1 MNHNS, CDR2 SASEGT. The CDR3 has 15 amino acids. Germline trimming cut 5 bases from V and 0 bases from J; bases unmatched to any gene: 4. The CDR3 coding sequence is TGTGCCAGCAGTCTACAGGGGTCAGCCAAAAACATTCAGTACTTC. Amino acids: CASSLQGSAKNIQYF.

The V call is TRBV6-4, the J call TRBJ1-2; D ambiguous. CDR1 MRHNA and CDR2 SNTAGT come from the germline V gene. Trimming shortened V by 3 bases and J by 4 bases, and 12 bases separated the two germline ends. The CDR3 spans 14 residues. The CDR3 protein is CASSEVPGFYGYTF. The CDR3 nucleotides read TGTGCCAGCAGTGAGGTCCCAGGCTTCTATGGCTACACCTTC.

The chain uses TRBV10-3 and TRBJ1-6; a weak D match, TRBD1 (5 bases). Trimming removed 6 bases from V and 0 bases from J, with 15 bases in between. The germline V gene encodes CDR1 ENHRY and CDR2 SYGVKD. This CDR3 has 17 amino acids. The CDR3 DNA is TGTGCCATCAGACAGGACGAAGAGAGCTCCTATAATTCACCCCTCCACTTT. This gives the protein CAIRQDEESSYNSPLHF.

The CDR3 here is CASSPHPGGGKLHSNQPQHF. DNA for the CDR3: TGTGCCAGCAGTCCACACCCAGGGGGGGGGAAGCTACATAGCAATCAGCCCCAGCATTTT. The chain couples TRBV27 to TRBJ1-5; 7 nucleotides line up with TRBD1. The CDR3 is 20 amino acids. V lost 5 bases, J lost 0 bases, and 19 bases stayed unmatched. Per germline, CDR1 MNHEY and CDR2 SMNVEV (reference sequence).

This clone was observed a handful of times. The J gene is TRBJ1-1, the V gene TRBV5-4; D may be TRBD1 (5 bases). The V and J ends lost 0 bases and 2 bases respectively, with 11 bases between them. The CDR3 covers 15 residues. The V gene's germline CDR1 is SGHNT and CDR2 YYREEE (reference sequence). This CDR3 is CASSLAGTENTEAFF. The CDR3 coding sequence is TGTGCCAGCAGCTTGGCCGGGACGGAAAACACTGAAGCTTTCTTT.

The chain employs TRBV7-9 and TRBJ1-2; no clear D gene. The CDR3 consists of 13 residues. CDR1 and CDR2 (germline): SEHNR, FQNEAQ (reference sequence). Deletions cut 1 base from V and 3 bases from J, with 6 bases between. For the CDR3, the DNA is TGTGCCAGCAGCTTAGGGCAGGACTATGGCTACACCTTC. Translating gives CASSLGQDYGYTF.

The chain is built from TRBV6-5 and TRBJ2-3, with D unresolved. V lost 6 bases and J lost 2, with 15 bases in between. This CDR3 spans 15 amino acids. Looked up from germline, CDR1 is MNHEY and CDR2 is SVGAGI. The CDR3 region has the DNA TGTGCCAGCAGCCCCGATCCCGGTACCACAGATACGCAGTATTTT. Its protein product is CASSPDPGTTDTQYF.

The CDR3: CASSQYGYTF. CDR3 DNA: TGTGCCAGCAGCCAGTATGGCTACACCTTC. This chain joins TRBV28 and TRBJ1-2, with D hard to call. The length of the CDR3 is 10 residues. The V and J ends lost 6 bases and 5 bases respectively, with 4 bases between them. Germline V gene lookup returns CDR1 MDHEN and CDR2 SYDVKM.

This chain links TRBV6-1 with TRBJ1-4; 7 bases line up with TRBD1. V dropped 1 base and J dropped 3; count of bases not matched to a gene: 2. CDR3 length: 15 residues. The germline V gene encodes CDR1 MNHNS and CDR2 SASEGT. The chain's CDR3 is CASSEGGTANEKLFF. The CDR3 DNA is TGTGCCAGCAGTGAAGGGGGGACAGCTAATGAAAAACTGTTTTTT.

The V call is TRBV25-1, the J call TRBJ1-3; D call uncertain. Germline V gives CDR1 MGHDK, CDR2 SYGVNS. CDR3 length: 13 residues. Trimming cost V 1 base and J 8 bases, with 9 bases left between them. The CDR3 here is CASSEFFKDTIYF. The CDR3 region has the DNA TGTGCCAGCAGTGAATTTTTCAAAGACACCATATATTTT.

CDR3 region: CASSLAQGVYGYTF. The CDR3, as DNA: TGCGCCAGCAGCTTGGCACAGGGAGTCTATGGCTACACCTTC. The chain is built from TRBV5-1 and TRBJ1-2; D possibly corresponds to TRBD1 (6 bases). The V end was cut by 0 bases, the J end by 4 bases, with 10 bases between. CDR3 length: 14 residues. Per germline, CDR1 SGHRS and CDR2 YFSETQ.

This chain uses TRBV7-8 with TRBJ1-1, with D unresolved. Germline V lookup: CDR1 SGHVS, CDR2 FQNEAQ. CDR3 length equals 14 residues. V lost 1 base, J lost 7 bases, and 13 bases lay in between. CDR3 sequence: CASSLVGSGSEAFF. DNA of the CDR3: TGTGCCAGCAGCTTAGTAGGGTCAGGAAGTGAAGCTTTCTTT.

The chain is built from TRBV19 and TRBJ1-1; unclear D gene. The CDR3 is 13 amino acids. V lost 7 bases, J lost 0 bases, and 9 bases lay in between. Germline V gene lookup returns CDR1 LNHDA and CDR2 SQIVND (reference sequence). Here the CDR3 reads CASMNSLNTEAFF. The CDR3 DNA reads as TGTGCCAGTATGAACAGCCTGAACACTGAAGCTTTCTTT. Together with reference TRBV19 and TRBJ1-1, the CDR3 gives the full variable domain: DGGITQSPKYLFRKEGQNVTLSCEQNLNHDAMYWYRQDPGQGLRLIYYSQIVNDFQKGDIAEGYSVSREKKESFPLTVTSAQKNPTAFYLCASMNSLNTEAFFGQGTRLTVV.

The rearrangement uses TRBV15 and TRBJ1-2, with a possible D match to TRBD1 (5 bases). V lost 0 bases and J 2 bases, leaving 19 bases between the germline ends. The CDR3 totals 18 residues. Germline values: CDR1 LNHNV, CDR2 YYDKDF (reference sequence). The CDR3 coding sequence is TGTGCCACCAGCAGAGATCCCGCCGGGACCTCAAGGAACTATGGCTACACCTTC. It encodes CATSRDPAGTSRNYGYTF.

CDR3 sequence reads: CASSFDTYTGELFF. Written as DNA, the CDR3 is TGTGCCAGCAGCTTCGACACGTATACCGGGGAGCTGTTTTTT. The chain combines TRBV7-3 with TRBJ2-2; D is unresolved. Trimming cost V 3 bases and J 5 bases, with 10 bases left between them. The CDR3 sequence is 14 residues long. The germline CDR1 and CDR2 sequences are SGHTA and FQGTGA.